This is a list of T cell receptor beta chains from one sample in a study of blood T cell repertoires in COVID-19. Profiled with immunoSEQ multiplex PCR; TCRdb holds only in-frame clones, not every one. Of about 270,000 clones listed, about 80% are singletons. The sample consisted of peripheral blood. Receptor source: a human donor in a cohort sampled during active COVID-19. Each CDR3 is given with its conserved first and last residue. Fields, in order: CDR3 protein, CDR3 DNA, clone size, J gene, D gene, V gene. The D gene is left open where the match is weak. A row's size may be missing; if present it is once, few, many or a size class.

CDR3aa: CASSPVAGGLYNEQFF
CDR3nt: TGCGCCAGCAGCCCCGTGGCGGGGGGCCTTTACAATGAGCAGTTCTTC
abundance: NA
j_gene: TRBJ2-1
d_gene: TRBD2
v_gene: TRBV4-3

CDR3aa: CASSIAGSGANVLTF
CDR3nt: TGTGCCAGTAGTATAGCAGGGTCTGGGGCCAACGTCCTGACTTTC
abundance: once
j_gene: TRBJ2-6
d_gene: NA
v_gene: TRBV19

CDR3aa: CASSSGIRVEDEQYF
CDR3nt: TGTGCCAGCAGCTCGGGGATACGGGTTGAGGACGAGCAGTACTTC
abundance: NA
j_gene: TRBJ2-7
d_gene: NA
v_gene: TRBV5-4

CDR3aa: CASSQGDRGNTIYF
CDR3nt: TGCGCCAGCAGCCAAGGGGACAGGGGAAACACCATATATTTT
abundance: NA
j_gene: TRBJ1-3
d_gene: TRBD1
v_gene: TRBV4-3

CDR3aa: CASRSFGSFNEKLFF
CDR3nt: TGTGCCAGTAGGAGCTTCGGGTCCTTTAATGAAAAACTGTTTTTT
abundance: NA
j_gene: TRBJ1-4
d_gene: NA
v_gene: TRBV19

CDR3aa: CASSRWDSIQETQYF
CDR3nt: TGTGCCAGCAGTCGATGGGACAGCATACAAGAGACCCAGTACTTC
abundance: NA
j_gene: TRBJ2-5
d_gene: TRBD1
v_gene: TRBV6-6

CDR3aa: CASSLGQNNSPLHF
CDR3nt: TGTGCCAGCAGCCTGGGACAGAATAATTCACCCCTCCACTTT
abundance: NA
j_gene: TRBJ1-6
d_gene: TRBD1
v_gene: TRBV5-4

CDR3aa: CASDQASSYNEQFF
CDR3nt: TGTGCCAGTGATCAGGCGAGCTCCTACAATGAGCAGTTCTTC
abundance: once
j_gene: TRBJ2-1
d_gene: NA
v_gene: TRBV2

CDR3aa: CASSRGRRELFF
CDR3nt: TGTGCCAGCAGCCGCGGCCGCCGGGAGCTGTTTTTT
abundance: NA
j_gene: TRBJ2-2
d_gene: NA
v_gene: TRBV11-3

CDR3aa: CASSSVPKDKSYEQYF
CDR3nt: TGTGCCAGCAGCTCCGTACCCAAGGACAAGTCCTACGAGCAGTACTTC
abundance: NA
j_gene: TRBJ2-7
d_gene: NA
v_gene: TRBV7-9

CDR3aa: CASRIAGQTYEQYF
CDR3nt: TGCGCCAGCAGAATTGCGGGCCAGACCTACGAGCAGTACTTC
abundance: NA
j_gene: TRBJ2-7
d_gene: NA
v_gene: TRBV5-1